The entry that follows covers one T cell receptor (beta chain) sequence. This record belongs to a study of T-cell memory formation after mild COVID-19. TCRdb independently ran MiXCR on the 5' RACE reads; one entry per CDR3 protein. The table includes 92,000 or so distinct CDR3 sequences, roughly 16% detected once. The CDR3 is made up of 13 amino acids. V gave up 7 bases and J gave up 4 bases, with 10 bases separating them. Germline assignment: CDR1 MNHEY and CDR2 SVGAGI. Sequencing was carried out using PBMCs or a T cell subset sorted from them (not recorded which). V usage is TRBV6-5 and J usage is TRBJ2-2; D unresolved. The sequence derives from a man between 18 and 35 years old who had mild COVID-19 (a few samples of this study predate the infection). Cell type and time point are not known. Here the CDR3 reads CASNSVITGELFF. As DNA, the CDR3 is TGTGCCAGCAATTCGGTGATCACCGGGGAGCTGTTTTTT.